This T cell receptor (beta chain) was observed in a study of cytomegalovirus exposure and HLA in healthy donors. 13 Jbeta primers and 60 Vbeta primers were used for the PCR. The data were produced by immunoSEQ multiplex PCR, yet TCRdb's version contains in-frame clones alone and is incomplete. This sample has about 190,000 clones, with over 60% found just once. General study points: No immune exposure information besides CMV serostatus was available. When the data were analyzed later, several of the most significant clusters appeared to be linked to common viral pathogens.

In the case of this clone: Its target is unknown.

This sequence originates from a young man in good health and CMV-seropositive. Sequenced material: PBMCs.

CDR3 sequence reads: CASSLPSRGYTF. For the CDR3, the DNA is TGTGCCAGCAGCTTACCGTCCCGGGGCTACACCTTC. V is TRBV7-9 and J is TRBJ1-2; D call uncertain. The CDR3 contains 12 residues. Germline CDR1 SEHNR, CDR2 FQNEAQ (reference sequence). The V and J ends lost 2 bases and 8 bases respectively, with 9 bases between them.